Following are 25 T cell receptor beta chains from one sample sequenced in a study of blood T cell repertoires in COVID-19. TCRdb's table, derived via immunoSEQ multiplex PCR, lists solely in-frame clones and lacks some. The table includes 140,000 to 150,000 clones, around 80% detected once. Sequencing was performed on peripheral blood. These receptors were obtained from a man aged 55 to 69 with active or convalescent COVID-19.

The chain links TRBV27 to TRBJ2-7; D might be TRBD1 (6 bases). Trimming left V 1 base short and J 5 bases short, with 18 bases between. The germline CDR1 and CDR2 sequences are MNHEY and SMNVEV (reference sequence). The CDR3 is 16 amino acids. The CDR3 DNA follows: TGTGCCAGCAGTTTATTTGGAGGACAGTTTTCCCACGAGCAGTACTTC. Its protein is CASSLFGGQFSHEQYF.

The CDR3 loop is CASSYAQGDNNSPLHF. The CDR3 coding sequence is TGTGCCAGCAGTTACGCCCAGGGCGACAATAATTCACCCCTCCACTTT. This chain joins TRBV6-5 and TRBJ1-6; a weak D match, TRBD1 (5 bases). Germline V CDR1 and CDR2: MNHEY, SVGAGI. V was clipped by 2 bases and J by 5 bases, with 13 bases between them. This CDR3 has 16 residues.

J is TRBJ2-3 and V is TRBV30; 7 nucleotides match TRBD2. The CDR3 loop spans 16 amino acids. Germline V CDR1 and CDR2: GTSNPN, SVGIG (reference sequence). Losses at the gene ends were 0 bases for V and 2 bases for J; bases not matched to a gene: 8. CDR3 DNA: TGTGCCTGGAGTGTACGGGTTCTAGCGGACACAGATACGCAGTATTTT. Translating it yields CAWSVRVLADTDTQYF. The full variable domain, with the rest looked up from reference TRBV30 and TRBJ2-3, is SQTIHQWPATLVQPVGSPLSLECTVEGTSNPNLYWYRQAAGRGLQLLFYSVGIGQISSEVPQNLSASRPQDRQFILSSKKLLLSDSGFYLCAWSVRVLADTDTQYFGPGTRLTVL.

The chain carries TRBV27 and TRBJ2-1, with a tentative D call TRBD1 (6 bases). Germline V gene data show CDR1 as MNHEY and CDR2 as SMNVEV (reference sequence). The CDR3 consists of 14 residues. The V and J ends lost 6 bases and 10 bases respectively, with 19 bases between them. DNA of the CDR3: TGTGCCAGCAGGACTGACAGGTCCTCATGGGAGCAGTTCTTC. Its translation is CASRTDRSSWEQFF.

The chain links TRBV19 to TRBJ2-2, with 10 nucleotides matching TRBD1. This CDR3 region has 16 residues. Trimming at V came to 4 bases and at J to 6 bases, leaving 8 bases not matched to a gene. Germline V gives CDR1 LNHDA, CDR2 SQIVND (reference sequence). The CDR3 reads CASSTGQGGTAGELFF. DNA of the CDR3: TGTGCCAGTAGTACAGGACAGGGGGGAACGGCCGGGGAGCTGTTTTTT.

The CDR3 sequence is CASSYSRGQTNYGYTF. CDR3 DNA sequence: TGTGCCAGCAGTTACTCGAGAGGTCAGACTAACTATGGCTACACCTTC. The rearrangement uses TRBV6-5 and TRBJ1-2; no reliable D call. This CDR3 region has 16 residues. The V gene lost 0 bases and the J gene lost 0 bases, with 11 bases spanning the gap. Germline assignment: CDR1 MNHEY and CDR2 SVGAGI.

The gene calls are TRBV6-5 and TRBJ2-5; 8 nucleotides agree with TRBD1. After removal of 5 bases from V and 4 bases from J, the junction contained 6 bases not matched to a gene. The germline gives CDR1 MNHEY, CDR2 SVGAGI. The length of the CDR3 is 14 residues. The CDR3 loop is CASSRQGARETQYF. DNA for the CDR3: TGTGCCAGCAGTCGGCAGGGGGCTCGAGAGACCCAGTACTTC.

This chain joins TRBV11-3 and TRBJ2-1, with D possibly matching TRBD2 (6 bases). V lost 2 bases to trimming and J lost 10 bases, with 12 bases between them. This CDR3 spans 13 amino acids. Germline CDR1 SGHNT, CDR2 YENEEA. CDR3 loop: CASSLSRDLEQFF. DNA of the CDR3: TGTGCCAGCAGCTTATCCCGGGACTTAGAGCAGTTCTTC.

V is TRBV2 and J is TRBJ1-2; the match to TRBD1 covers 7 bases. This CDR3 has 13 residues. V lost 6 bases and J lost 6; bases outside the gene matches: 7. The V gene's germline CDR1 is SNHLY and CDR2 FYNNEI. The CDR3 DNA reads TGTGCCAGCAGCGCGGGACAGAGGAATGGCTACACCTTC. Encoded protein: CASSAGQRNGYTF.

This sequence joins TRBV5-1 and TRBJ1-1; 8 nucleotides line up with TRBD1. The CDR3 totals 13 residues. V shed 4 bases, J shed 6 bases, and the junction held 5 bases outside the gene matches. The V gene's germline CDR1 is SGHRS and CDR2 YFSETQ. CDR3 nucleotide sequence: TGCGCCAGCAGCCTTGGACAGGGTGCTGAAGCTTTCTTT. This gives the protein CASSLGQGAEAFF.

A single count supports this clone. The V gene is TRBV4-3, the J gene TRBJ1-3; D gene ambiguous. There are 15 residues in the CDR3. Trimming pared 6 bases from V and 0 bases from J, leaving 12 bases between. Germline assignment: CDR1 LGHNA and CDR2 YSLEER. The DNA for the CDR3 is TGCGCCAGCAGGCCGGACTCGCGCTCTGGAAACACCATATATTTT. This sequence encodes CASRPDSRSGNTIYF.

This chain links TRBV15 with TRBJ2-7; 9 nucleotides line up with TRBD1. The CDR3 runs 16 residues. After removal of 3 bases from V and 4 bases from J, the junction contained 10 bases not matched to a gene. Germline CDR1 and CDR2: LNHNV and YYDKDF (reference sequence). CDR3 DNA sequence: TGTGCCACCAGCAGGGGAGCGACAGGGGGTGGTTACGAGCAGTACTTC. As protein: CATSRGATGGGYEQYF.

This clone was detected only a few times. V and J are TRBV30 and TRBJ1-6; 7 bases fit TRBD1. Germline CDR1 GTSNPN, CDR2 SVGIG (reference sequence). This CDR3 contains 14 residues. V trimming: 1 base; J trimming: 10 bases; junction bases outside the gene matches: 7. CDR3 amino acids: CAWSEGAGNSPLHF. CDR3 bases: TGTGCCTGGAGTGAGGGGGCAGGGAACTCACCCCTCCACTTT.

This clone was recorded only once. The V and J genes are TRBV7-2 and TRBJ2-1; 9 nucleotides agree with TRBD2. The CDR3 has 15 residues. J gave up 7 bases and V 1 base, and 5 bases lay outside the gene matches. CDR1 is SGHTA, CDR2 FQGNSA, per germline. CDR3 in DNA: TGTGCCAGCAGCTTAGATGCGGGAGGGGGTAATGAGCAGTTCTTC. It specifies CASSLDAGGGNEQFF.

The chain has TRBV5-6 and TRBJ2-2; 9 bases are shared with TRBD2. Germline V gene lookup returns CDR1 SGHDT and CDR2 YYEEEE. After removal of 2 bases from V and 5 bases from J, the junction contained 4 bases not matched to a gene. This CDR3 has 15 amino acids. As DNA, the CDR3 is TGTGCCAGCAGCTTCGGCGGGGGGGCAACCGGGGAGCTGTTTTTT. Translated: CASSFGGGATGELFF.

V is TRBV6-6 and J is TRBJ2-7; 10 nucleotides match TRBD1. V lost 5 bases and J lost 2; bases outside the gene matches: 9. Germline V lookup: CDR1 MNHNY, CDR2 SVGAGI (reference sequence). This CDR3 is 16 amino acids long. CDR3 sequence: CASSRYRDRGTYEQYV. The CDR3 DNA reads as TGTGCCAGCAGTCGCTACCGGGACAGGGGCACCTACGAGCAGTACGTC.

The chain recombines TRBV11-3 with TRBJ2-5; weak D call: TRBD2 (5 bases). V was cut by 5 bases and J by 6 bases, with 13 bases left in between. The CDR3 length is 13 residues. From germline, CDR1 is SGHNT and CDR2 YENEEA. The CDR3 nucleotides are TGTGCCAGCAGCGTGGCCGGGGTCCAGACCCAGTACTTC. Translated, it gives CASSVAGVQTQYF.

The DNA of the CDR3 is TGTGCCAGTAGTTTTCCAGGGTCTCATCAGCCCCAGCATTTT. Amino acid sequence: CASSFPGSHQPQHF. The chain carries TRBV19 and TRBJ1-5; perhaps TRBD1 as D (5 bases). The CDR3 runs to 14 residues. Deletions cut 5 bases from V and 5 bases from J, with 13 bases between. In germline, CDR1 is LNHDA, CDR2 SQIVND (reference sequence).

The chain joins TRBV29-1 to TRBJ2-5; 10 nucleotides match TRBD1. The ends lost 6 bases at V and 2 bases at J; junction bases unmatched: 9. Germline V gives CDR1 SQVTM, CDR2 ANQGSEA. CDR3 length equals 15 residues. CDR3 loop: CSVLGTGDLQETQYF. The CDR3 DNA reads TGCAGCGTGCTTGGGACAGGGGACCTTCAAGAGACCCAGTACTTC.

V and J are TRBV30 and TRBJ1-2; TRBD1 matches 10 bases. Germline values: CDR1 GTSNPN, CDR2 SVGIG (reference sequence). After removal of 8 bases from V and 0 bases from J, the junction contained 0 bases not matched to a gene. The length of the CDR3 is 12 residues. CDR3 bases: TGTGCCGGGACAGGGGCTAACTATGGCTACACCTTC. Protein: CAGTGANYGYTF.

The chain carries TRBV4-3 and TRBJ1-5, with D possibly TRBD1 on 5 matching bases. V lost 3 bases and J lost 4, with 13 bases in between. Germline values: CDR1 LGHNA, CDR2 YSLEER. The CDR3 is 15 residues long. CDR3 sequence (DNA): TGCGCCAGCAGCCACGATAGACAGCCAAATCAGCCCCAGCATTTT. This gives the protein CASSHDRQPNQPQHF.

V usage is TRBV6-6 and J usage is TRBJ1-3; D remains ambiguous. CDR1 is MNHNY, CDR2 SVGAGI, per germline (reference sequence). Trimming left V 5 bases short and J 0 bases short, with 11 bases between. The CDR3 is 15 residues long. The CDR3 loop is CASSTGSRSGNTIYF. In DNA form, the CDR3 reads TGTGCCAGCAGTACCGGGAGTCGCTCTGGAAACACCATATATTTT.

The genes are TRBV3-1 (or the pseudogene TRBV3-2) and TRBJ2-2; TRBD2 agrees at 7 bases. CDR3 size: 17 residues. Per germline, CDR1 LGHDT and CDR2 YNNKEL (reference sequence). The junction had 5 bases not matched to a gene; V was cut back by 1 base and J by 0 bases. The CDR3 DNA is TGTGCCAGCAGCCAAGTCCTTCTAGCGGCGAACACCGGGGAGCTGTTTTTT. This codes for CASSQVLLAANTGELFF.

The rearrangement joins TRBV7-9 to TRBJ2-3, with 7 bases aligning to TRBD2. This CDR3 contains 15 residues. J was trimmed by 1 base and V by 5 bases; bases with no gene match: 6. Germline V gene sequence: CDR1 SEHNR, CDR2 FQNEAQ (reference sequence). The CDR3 sequence: CASSLGTKGTDTQYF. CDR3 DNA sequence: TGTGCCAGCAGCCTTGGGACTAAAGGCACAGATACGCAGTATTTT. The variable domain in full, with the rest retrieved from reference TRBV7-9 and TRBJ2-3, is DTGVSQNPRHKITKRGQNVTFRCDPISEHNRLYWYRQTLGQGPEFLTYFQNEAQLEKSRLLSDRFSAERPKGSFSTLEIQRTEQGDSAMYLCASSLGTKGTDTQYFGPGTRLTVL.

The chain has TRBV30 and TRBJ1-2, with D maybe TRBD1 (5 bases). V dropped 0 bases and J dropped 0 bases, with 8 bases sitting between them. The CDR3 runs 14 residues. CDR1 and CDR2 (germline): GTSNPN, SVGIG (reference sequence). CDR3 amino acids: CAWSVKGPNYGYTF. For the CDR3, the DNA is TGTGCCTGGAGTGTAAAGGGGCCTAACTATGGCTACACCTTC. The variable domain in full, completed from reference TRBV30 and TRBJ1-2, reads SQTIHQWPATLVQPVGSPLSLECTVEGTSNPNLYWYRQAAGRGLQLLFYSVGIGQISSEVPQNLSASRPQDRQFILSSKKLLLSDSGFYLCAWSVKGPNYGYTFGSGTRLTVV.